Sequencing of this TCR beta chain was carried out in a study of T cells in narcolepsy. J lost 4 bases, V lost 1 base, and 3 bases had no gene match. The CDR3 runs 15 residues. Germline V CDR1 and CDR2: SGHAT, FQNNGV. This table comes from immunoSEQ multiplex PCR, and its TCRdb copy is limited to in-frame clones, with some not included. This table holds 36,000 or so clones, 87% found once. The chain recombines TRBV11-2 with TRBJ1-2, with TRBD1 matching 10 bases. The sequenced sample consisted of CD45RA- memory CD4+ T cells from PBMCs. The receptor comes from a human donor with narcolepsy. As DNA, the CDR3 is TGTGCCAGCAGCTTAGGGACAGGGGGTGTCTATGGCTACACCTTC. It translates to CASSLGTGGVYGYTF.